This T cell receptor beta chain was found in a study of T cell responses to AZD1222 COVID-19 vaccine. The germline V gene encodes CDR1 SGHNT and CDR2 YYREEE (reference sequence). Trimming stripped 2 bases from V and 3 bases from J, with 15 bases between. The CDR3 contains 15 residues. Findings of the study overall: AZD1222 recipients seropositive at baseline numbered only 6 or 7. Donor demographics were predominantly white British with a female majority; clonal diversity may be underestimated. Reportedly, close to half of spike-specific TCRs are directed against unmutated variant regions.

With regard to this clone: Antigen unknown.

TCRdb keeps only in-frame clones here, not all; method: immunoSEQ multiplex PCR. The sample holds 70,000 to 95,000 clones; 80% to 95% are singletons and the top ten take approximately 8%. The sample consisted of peripheral blood, taken 28 days after the second AZD1222 dose. The chain employs TRBV5-4 and TRBJ2-7, with no clear D. This TCR derives from an adult who received the AZD1222 COVID-19 vaccine. CDR3 sequence: CASSLSPSPYYEQYF. The CDR3 DNA reads as TGTGCCAGCAGCTTATCGCCCAGCCCTTACTACGAGCAGTACTTC.